The 27 T cell receptor beta chains presented below share a single source sample, sequenced in a study of human T cells and chemical hapten exposure. This sample's time point: pre-sensitization, week 0. Sample treatment: therapeutic diphenylcyclopropenone sensitization with weekly scalp DPC. Using its own MiXCR run on the RACE reads, TCRdb lists one record per CDR3 protein. Among roughly 380,000 distinct CDR3 sequences listed, roughly 4.6% were seen once. The specimen comprised whole blood, sampled in connection with sensitization to the hapten diphenylcyclopropenone (DPC). These receptors were taken from a woman between 45 and 60 years old with alopecia areata. Some clones in this sample may be carry-over from other donors' samples.

This clonotype was recorded a few times. The chain employs TRBV12-3 or TRBV12-4 and TRBJ2-5; the D is unclear. V shed 6 bases and J shed 5 bases, with 16 bases lying between them. CDR3 length: 14 amino acids. CDR3 in DNA: TGTGCCAGCAGCCCTCAGACTCCATGGGAGACCCAGTACTTC. The encoded protein is CASSPQTPWETQYF.

Ten or more counts support this clonotype. CDR3: CAISEPGGSADTQYF. The DNA for the CDR3 is TGTGCCATCAGTGAGCCTGGGGGCAGCGCAGATACGCAGTATTTT. The rearrangement joins TRBV10-3 to TRBJ2-3; D is possibly TRBD1 (6 bases). Germline CDR1 is ENHRY and CDR2 is SYGVKD. The length of the CDR3 is 15 residues. V was cut by 2 bases and J by 4 bases, with 13 bases left in between.

This clonotype has a count of ten or more. This chain uses TRBV9 with TRBJ1-4; D is unclear. Trimming stripped 0 bases from V and 12 bases from J, with 12 bases between. The germline V gene has CDR1 SGDLS and CDR2 YYNGEE. This CDR3 has 13 residues. The CDR3 loop is CASSVELRTELFF. The CDR3 bases are TGTGCCAGCAGCGTAGAGCTTAGGACGGAACTGTTTTTT.

This clonotype came up many times. V gene TRBV29-1 combines with J gene TRBJ2-7; D is possibly TRBD2 (5 bases). CDR1 and CDR2 (germline): SQVTM, ANQGSEA. This CDR3 is 12 amino acids long. Trimming removed 1 base at V and 3 bases at J, with 7 bases between. Written as DNA, the CDR3 is TGCAGCGTTGAAGCGGGATTCTACGAGCAGTACTTC. Protein: CSVEAGFYEQYF.

This clonotype was observed at least ten times. The rearrangement joins TRBV7-9 to TRBJ2-3; 8 nucleotides align to TRBD2. The germline V gene encodes CDR1 SEHNR and CDR2 FQNEAQ (reference sequence). The CDR3 spans 14 residues. The V and J ends lost 5 bases and 6 bases, in that order; junction bases with no gene match: 7. The CDR3: CASSRGGEGDTQYF. The CDR3 bases are TGTGCCAGCAGCCGGGGGGGAGAAGGTGATACGCAGTATTTT. Together with reference TRBV7-9 and TRBJ2-3, the CDR3 gives the full variable domain: DTGVSQNPRHKITKRGQNVTFRCDPISEHNRLYWYRQTLGQGPEFLTYFQNEAQLEKSRLLSDRFSAERPKGSFSTLEIQRTEQGDSAMYLCASSRGGEGDTQYFGPGTRLTVL.

This clonotype was counted ten times or more. The rearrangement joins TRBV28 to TRBJ2-1; the match to TRBD2 covers 11 bases. The CDR3 is made up of 15 amino acids. The V and J ends lost 7 bases and 9 bases, in that order; junction bases with no gene match: 11. The germline CDR1 and CDR2 sequences are MDHEN and SYDVKM. The CDR3 DNA reads TGTGCCAGCATGGCTAGCGGGAGGAGGATGAGTGAGCAGTTCTTC. This sequence encodes CASMASGRRMSEQFF.

This clonotype has a count of ten or more. The chain couples TRBV7-2 to TRBJ2-3; D is perhaps TRBD2 (6 bases). Trimming pared 3 bases from V and 15 bases from J, leaving 13 bases between. CDR1 is SGHTA and CDR2 is FQGNSA in the germline V gene. There are 11 residues in the CDR3. The CDR3 is CASSFADYPYF. CDR3 coding DNA: TGTGCCAGCAGCTTCGCGGACTACCCCTATTTT.

This clonotype was seen ten or more times. The DNA for the CDR3 is TGTGCCAGCAGCCCCTCTCCGGGAGGGGCAGATACGCAGTATTTT. The encoded protein is CASSPSPGGADTQYF. This chain uses TRBV7-2 with TRBJ2-3; TRBD2 agrees at 8 bases. The CDR3 contains 15 residues. V lost 5 bases and J lost 4; bases outside the gene matches: 8. Germline loops: CDR1 SGHTA, CDR2 FQGNSA.

The J gene is TRBJ1-1, the V gene TRBV7-9; D gene uncertain. CDR3 size: 14 residues. V was cut by 9 bases and J by 1 base, with 15 bases left in between. In germline, CDR1 is SEHNR, CDR2 FQNEAQ (reference sequence). CDR3 sequence (DNA): TGTGCCAGTCTCGGGTTAAGGGCGAACACTGAAGCTTTCTTT. Protein sequence: CASLGLRANTEAFF.

This clonotype was observed many times. This sequence joins TRBV20-1 and TRBJ1-6; D uncertain. This CDR3 contains 15 residues. Trimming removed 3 bases at V and 9 bases at J, with 18 bases between. CDR1 and CDR2 (germline): DFQATT, SNEGSKA (reference sequence). CDR3 sequence reads: CSARPTALVPSPLHF. CDR3 DNA: TGCAGTGCTAGGCCAACCGCCTTGGTCCCTTCACCCCTCCACTTT.

Only a few counts were recorded for this clonotype. CDR3 residues: CSARPRTSGGSTDTQYF. The CDR3, as DNA: TGCAGTGCTAGGCCCCGGACTAGCGGGGGAAGCACAGATACGCAGTATTTT. The gene calls are TRBV20-1 and TRBJ2-3, with 13 bases fitting TRBD2. Germline CDR1 reads DFQATT; CDR2 reads SNEGSKA (reference sequence). CDR3 length: 17 amino acids. With V trimmed by 3 bases and J by 0 bases, 6 bases remained unmatched.

This clonotype was found many times. The chain links TRBV12-3 or TRBV12-4 to TRBJ2-7, with 7 bases matching TRBD2. The ends lost 4 bases at V and 7 bases at J; junction bases unmatched: 7. This CDR3 contains 13 residues. The CDR3 region has the DNA TGTGCCAGCAGTTACCCGGGCGGGAGTGAGCAGTACTTC. Residues: CASSYPGGSEQYF.

This clonotype has a handful of counts. This chain connects TRBV29-1 to TRBJ1-1; 7 nucleotides match TRBD1. The CDR3 sequence is 13 residues long. Germline lookup yields CDR1 SQVTM and CDR2 ANQGSEA. V was clipped by 5 bases and J by 4 bases; unmatched bases: 7. CDR3 region: CSVRDSSSTEAFF. CDR3 nucleotides: TGCAGCGTTAGGGACAGTTCGAGCACTGAAGCTTTCTTT.

This clonotype was seen at least ten times. The J gene is TRBJ2-7, the V gene TRBV6-6; tentative D call: TRBD2 (7 bases). The V end lost 2 bases, the J end lost 4 bases, and 18 bases lay between the germline ends. The CDR3 totals 16 residues. Germline lookup yields CDR1 MNHNY and CDR2 SVGAGI (reference sequence). CDR3 DNA sequence: TGTGCCAGCAGTTACGGGAGGGGGGTGATAGGTTACGAGCAGTACTTC. This sequence encodes CASSYGRGVIGYEQYF.

This clonotype came up many times. The chain has TRBV3-1 and TRBJ2-3, with TRBD2 matching 13 bases. Unmatched junction bases numbered 9, after V lost 5 bases and J lost 4 bases. The CDR3 is 17 amino acids. Per the germline V gene, CDR1 is LGHDT and CDR2 is YNNKEL (reference sequence). The CDR3 coding sequence is TGTGCCAGCAGCTCCGGACTAGCGGGGGCTTACTCAGATACGCAGTATTTT. The encoded protein is CASSSGLAGAYSDTQYF.

This clonotype was counted only a few times. V and J are TRBV29-1 and TRBJ2-7; either TRBD1 or TRBD2 may fit D (6 bases each). CDR3 length: 12 amino acids. V lost 7 bases to trimming and J lost 5 bases, with 15 bases between them. Germline assignment: CDR1 SQVTM and CDR2 ANQGSEA. This CDR3 reads CSGLRGVDEQYF. Here the CDR3 DNA reads TGCAGCGGCCTAAGGGGGGTGGACGAGCAGTACTTC.

The chain recombines TRBV6-2 or TRBV6-3 with TRBJ2-2, with TRBD2 matching 12 bases. The ends lost 6 bases at V and 5 bases at J; junction bases unmatched: 1. Germline CDR1 is MNHEY and CDR2 is SVGEGT. This CDR3 region has 14 residues. CDR3 sequence (DNA): TGTGCCAGCAGGGGGACTAGCGGGACCGGGGAGCTGTTTTTT. Residues: CASRGTSGTGELFF.

The V call is TRBV27, the J call TRBJ1-5, with D hard to call. The CDR3 runs to 15 residues. The ends were cut back, 7 bases at V and 0 bases at J, with 13 bases in the middle. Germline-derived CDR1 and CDR2 are MNHEY and SMNVEV (reference sequence). CDR3: CASKVGRYSNQPQHF. CDR3 nucleotides: TGTGCCAGCAAAGTAGGAAGGTATAGCAATCAGCCCCAGCATTTT.

J is TRBJ2-1 and V is TRBV14, with D perhaps TRBD1 or TRBD2 (6 bases each). CDR3 size: 16 residues. Trimming removed 5 bases from V and 5 bases from J, with 19 bases in between. Germline CDR1 is SGHDN and CDR2 is FVKESK. In DNA, the CDR3 is TGTGCCAGCAGCGCAAGAGTCCGGGGGCCCCACAATGAGCAGTTCTTC. Encoded protein: CASSARVRGPHNEQFF.

Many counts were recorded for this clonotype. The CDR3 here is CSASRPYEQYF. The DNA for the CDR3 is TGCAGTGCTAGCCGGCCCTACGAGCAGTACTTC. The chain carries TRBV20-1 and TRBJ2-7, with no clear D. V was clipped by 3 bases and J by 2 bases, with 5 bases between them. This CDR3 contains 11 residues. The germline CDR1 and CDR2 sequences are DFQATT and SNEGSKA (reference sequence).

This chain links TRBV18 with TRBJ2-1, with 7 positions matching TRBD2. From germline, CDR1 is KGHSH and CDR2 LQKENI. V lost 6 bases and J lost 8; bases outside the gene matches: 10. The CDR3 has 14 residues. The CDR3 DNA reads as TGTGCCAGCTCGCCTGGACTAGTTTGGGATGAGCAGTTCTTC. Protein product: CASSPGLVWDEQFF.

This clonotype was counted a few times. The chain employs TRBV29-1 and TRBJ2-1; TRBD2 aligns across 15 bases. The CDR3 is made up of 13 amino acids. CDR1 is SQVTM and CDR2 is ANQGSEA in the germline V gene. Losses at the gene ends were 7 bases for V and 10 bases for J; bases not matched to a gene: 5. The CDR3: CSAKGLAGGEQFF. The CDR3, as DNA: TGCAGCGCTAAAGGACTAGCGGGGGGGGAGCAGTTCTTC.

This clonotype was counted at least ten times. The rearrangement uses TRBV6-5 and TRBJ1-5, with TRBD1 matching over 9 bases. Unmatched junction bases numbered 5, after V lost 10 bases and J lost 4 bases. Germline-derived CDR1 and CDR2 are MNHEY and SVGAGI. This CDR3 has 13 amino acids. CDR3 amino acids: CAIGTGTNQPQHF. The DNA of the CDR3 is TGTGCCATAGGGACAGGGACGAATCAGCCCCAGCATTTT.

The V gene is TRBV2, the J gene TRBJ2-5, with 10 nucleotides matching TRBD2. Per the germline V gene, CDR1 is SNHLY and CDR2 is FYNNEI. V was clipped by 6 bases and J by 7 bases; unmatched bases: 11. The CDR3 sequence is 15 residues long. This CDR3 reads CASSILAGAGGTQYF. The CDR3 bases are TGTGCCAGCAGCATCCTAGCGGGAGCCGGGGGGACCCAGTACTTC.

Ten or more counts support this clonotype. The chain joins TRBV5-1 to TRBJ2-3; 7 bases agree with TRBD1. The CDR3 runs 16 residues. Germline-derived CDR1 and CDR2 are SGHRS and YFSETQ. V lost 1 base and J lost 3; bases outside the gene matches: 8. The CDR3 coding sequence is TGCGCCAGCAGCTTGCGTTCTCAGGGGGATACAGATACGCAGTATTTT. This sequence encodes CASSLRSQGDTDTQYF.

This clonotype was seen repeatedly, ten times or more. The chain combines TRBV7-7 with TRBJ2-5, with 7 nucleotides matching TRBD2. The germline V gene has CDR1 SSHAT and CDR2 FNYEAQ (reference sequence). Germline trimming cut 1 base from V and 3 bases from J; bases unmatched to any gene: 5. The CDR3 sequence is 15 residues long. The CDR3 nucleotides read TGTGCCAGCAGCTTAGTGCGGGGGATAGAAGAGACCCAGTACTTC. Translating it yields CASSLVRGIEETQYF. Complete variable domain (other parts from reference TRBV7-7 and TRBJ2-5): GAGVSQSPRYKVTKRGQDVTLRCDPISSHATLYWYQQALGQGPEFLTYFNYEAQPDKSGLPSDRFSAERPEGSISTLTIQRTEQRDSAMYRCASSLVRGIEETQYFGPGTRLLVL.

This clonotype was found a few times. This chain uses TRBV19 with TRBJ2-7, with D perhaps TRBD1 or TRBD2 (5 bases each). V shed 5 bases and J shed 4 bases, with 12 bases lying between them. Germline V gene lookup returns CDR1 LNHDA and CDR2 SQIVND (reference sequence). This CDR3 has 13 amino acids. CDR3 region: CASSQGVSYEQYF. The CDR3 DNA follows: TGTGCCAGTAGTCAGGGAGTCTCGTACGAGCAGTACTTC.